The rows below give T cell receptor beta chains drawn from one sample of a study of cytomegalovirus exposure and HLA in healthy donors. Only in-frame clones appear in the TCRdb table, and some are missing; sequencing was by immunoSEQ multiplex PCR. The repertoire holds under 200,000 clones, with around 78% as singletons. Material: PBMCs. Receptors were obtained from a woman in her forties or fifties in good health and CMV-seropositive. Both conserved end residues are part of each CDR3. Fields, in order: clone size, D gene, J gene, V gene, CDR3 protein, CDR3 DNA. The D gene is left open where the match is weak. Size is omitted from some rows. Given values are once, few, many or a class for expanded clones.

clone size: .; D gene: TRBD1; J gene: TRBJ2-3; V gene: TRBV5-8; CDR3 protein: CASSLDRGQDTQYF; CDR3 DNA: TGTGCCAGCAGCCTGGACAGGGGCCAAGATACGCAGTATTTT
clone size: .; D gene: TRBD2; J gene: TRBJ2-5; V gene: TRBV5-1; CDR3 protein: CASSFSLGTSGQETQYF; CDR3 DNA: TGCGCCAGCAGCTTTTCCTTAGGGACTAGCGGACAAGAGACCCAGTACTTC
clone size: once; D gene: .; J gene: TRBJ2-5; V gene: TRBV25-1; CDR3 protein: CASSARAPGTQYF; CDR3 DNA: TGTGCCAGCAGTGCGCGCGCCCCGGGGACCCAGTACTTC
clone size: few; D gene: .; J gene: TRBJ1-2; V gene: TRBV11-3; CDR3 protein: CASSFGGGNYGYTF; CDR3 DNA: TGTGCCAGCAGCTTCGGGGGAGGGAACTATGGCTACACCTTC
clone size: once; D gene: .; J gene: TRBJ1-2; V gene: TRBV10-3; CDR3 protein: CAISGEGGLYGYTF; CDR3 DNA: TGTGCCATCAGTGGGGAGGGTGGTCTCTATGGCTACACCTTC
clone size: few; D gene: TRBD1; J gene: TRBJ2-7; V gene: TRBV6-4; CDR3 protein: CASSYRQGTLGEQYF; CDR3 DNA: TGTGCCAGCAGTTACCGACAGGGGACGTTAGGCGAGCAGTACTTC
clone size: .; D gene: .; J gene: TRBJ1-3; V gene: TRBV11-2; CDR3 protein: CASSLGQQVHSGNTIYF; CDR3 DNA: TGTGCCAGCAGCTTAGGCCAGCAGGTTCACTCTGGAAACACCATATATTTT
clone size: once; D gene: .; J gene: TRBJ1-5; V gene: TRBV28; CDR3 protein: CASHPPGLTNQPQHF; CDR3 DNA: TGTGCCAGCCATCCTCCCGGACTCACCAATCAGCCCCAGCATTTT
clone size: .; D gene: .; J gene: TRBJ1-1; V gene: TRBV6-1; CDR3 protein: CASSEVGTQNTEAFF; CDR3 DNA: TGTGCCAGCAGTGAAGTGGGGACACAGAACACTGAAGCTTTCTTT
clone size: .; D gene: .; J gene: TRBJ1-4; V gene: TRBV6-1; CDR3 protein: CASSEAQGNEKLFF; CDR3 DNA: TGTGCCAGCAGTGAAGCACAGGGTAACGAAAAACTGTTTTTT
clone size: .; D gene: .; J gene: TRBJ2-1; V gene: TRBV5-1; CDR3 protein: CASSSGPGSNEQFF; CDR3 DNA: TGCGCCAGCAGCTCAGGACCGGGAAGCAATGAGCAGTTCTTC
clone size: .; D gene: .; J gene: TRBJ1-2; V gene: TRBV5-6; CDR3 protein: CASSSMAAPAGGYTF; CDR3 DNA: TGTGCCAGCAGCTCGATGGCAGCCCCGGCAGGTGGCTACACCTTC
clone size: .; D gene: .; J gene: TRBJ1-2; V gene: TRBV18; CDR3 protein: CASSPRGIVLGYTF; CDR3 DNA: TGTGCCAGCTCACCCAGGGGCATTGTGCTTGGCTACACCTTC
clone size: .; D gene: TRBD1; J gene: TRBJ1-4; V gene: TRBV2; CDR3 protein: CASRGQPGEKLFF; CDR3 DNA: TGTGCCAGCAGGGGACAGCCGGGCGAAAAACTGTTTTTT
clone size: .; D gene: TRBD1; J gene: TRBJ2-2; V gene: TRBV19; CDR3 protein: CASSVDRGLGRLFF; CDR3 DNA: TGTGCCAGTAGTGTGGACAGGGGGCTGGGACGGCTGTTTTTT
clone size: .; D gene: TRBD2; J gene: TRBJ2-1; V gene: TRBV6-1; CDR3 protein: CASRTSGSYNEQFF; CDR3 DNA: TGTGCCAGCAGGACTAGCGGGAGCTACAATGAGCAGTTCTTC
clone size: .; D gene: .; J gene: TRBJ1-6; V gene: TRBV11-3; CDR3 protein: CASSLDPDSVVRSPLHF; CDR3 DNA: TGTGCCAGCAGCTTAGACCCGGACAGCGTAGTCCGATCACCCCTCCACTTT
clone size: .; D gene: .; J gene: TRBJ2-4; V gene: TRBV6-6; CDR3 protein: CAVTEAALPNIQYF; CDR3 DNA: TGTGCCGTAACGGAGGCGGCCCTCCCAAACATTCAGTACTTC
clone size: few; D gene: TRBD1; J gene: TRBJ1-3; V gene: TRBV9; CDR3 protein: CASSVEPRQGGNTIYF; CDR3 DNA: TGTGCCAGCAGCGTAGAGCCCCGACAGGGTGGAAACACCATATATTTT
clone size: .; D gene: TRBD2; J gene: TRBJ2-5; V gene: TRBV7-6; CDR3 protein: CASSLAPPQRGSGSRETQYF; CDR3 DNA: TGTGCCAGCAGCTTAGCGCCCCCCCAGCGGGGTAGCGGGAGCAGGGAGACCCAGTACTTC
clone size: .; D gene: TRBD1; J gene: TRBJ2-2; V gene: TRBV7-8; CDR3 protein: CASSPDRADTGELFF; CDR3 DNA: TGTGCCAGCAGCCCGGACAGGGCGGACACCGGGGAGCTGTTTTTT
clone size: few; D gene: .; J gene: TRBJ2-2; V gene: TRBV30; CDR3 protein: CAWSVLSRVDTGELFF; CDR3 DNA: TGTGCCTGGAGTGTACTAAGCAGGGTGGACACCGGGGAGCTGTTTTTT